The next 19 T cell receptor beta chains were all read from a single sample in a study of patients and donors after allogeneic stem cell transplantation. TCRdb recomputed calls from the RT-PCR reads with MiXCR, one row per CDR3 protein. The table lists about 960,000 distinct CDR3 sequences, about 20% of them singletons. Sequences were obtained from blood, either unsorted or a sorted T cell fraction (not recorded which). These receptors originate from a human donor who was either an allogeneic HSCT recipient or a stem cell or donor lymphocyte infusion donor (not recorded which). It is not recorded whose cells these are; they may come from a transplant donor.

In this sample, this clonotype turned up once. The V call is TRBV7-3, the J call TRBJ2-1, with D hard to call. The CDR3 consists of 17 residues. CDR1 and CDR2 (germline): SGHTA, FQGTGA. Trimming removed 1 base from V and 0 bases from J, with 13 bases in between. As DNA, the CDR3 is TGTGCCAGCAGCTTAAGGGTCCACCCGAGCTCCTACAATGAGCAGTTCTTC. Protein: CASSLRVHPSSYNEQFF.

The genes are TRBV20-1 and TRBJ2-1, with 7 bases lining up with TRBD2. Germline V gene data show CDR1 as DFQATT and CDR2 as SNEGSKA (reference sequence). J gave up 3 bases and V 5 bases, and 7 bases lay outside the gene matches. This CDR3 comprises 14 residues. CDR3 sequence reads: CSAPPRGVYNEQFF. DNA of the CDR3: TGCAGTGCTCCCCCCCGGGGGGTCTACAATGAGCAGTTCTTC.

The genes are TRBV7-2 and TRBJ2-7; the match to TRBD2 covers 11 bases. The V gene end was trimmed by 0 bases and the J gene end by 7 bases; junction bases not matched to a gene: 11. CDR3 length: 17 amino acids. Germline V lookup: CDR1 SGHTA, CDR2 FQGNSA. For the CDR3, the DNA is TGTGCCAGCAGCTTAGCTGGACTAGCGGGCGTACCTAGGGAGCAGTACTTC. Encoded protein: CASSLAGLAGVPREQYF.

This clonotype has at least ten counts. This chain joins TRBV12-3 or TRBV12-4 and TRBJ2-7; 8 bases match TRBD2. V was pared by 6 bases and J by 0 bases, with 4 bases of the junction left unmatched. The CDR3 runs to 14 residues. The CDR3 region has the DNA TGTGCCAGCAGAACTAGCGGTAGCTCCTACGAGCAGTACTTC. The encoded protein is CASRTSGSSYEQYF.

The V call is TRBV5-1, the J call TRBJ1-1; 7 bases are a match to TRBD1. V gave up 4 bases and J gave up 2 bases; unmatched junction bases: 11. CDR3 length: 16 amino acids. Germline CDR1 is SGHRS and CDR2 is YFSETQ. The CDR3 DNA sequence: TGCGCCAGCAGCAACCACAGGGGCCCTATCAACACTGAAGCTTTCTTT. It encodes CASSNHRGPINTEAFF. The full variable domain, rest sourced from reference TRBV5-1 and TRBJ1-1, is KAGVTQTPRYLIKTRGQQVTLSCSPISGHRSVSWYQQTPGQGLQFLFEYFSETQRNKGNFPGRFSGRQFSNSRSEMNVSTLELGDSALYLCASSNHRGPINTEAFFGQGTRLTVV.

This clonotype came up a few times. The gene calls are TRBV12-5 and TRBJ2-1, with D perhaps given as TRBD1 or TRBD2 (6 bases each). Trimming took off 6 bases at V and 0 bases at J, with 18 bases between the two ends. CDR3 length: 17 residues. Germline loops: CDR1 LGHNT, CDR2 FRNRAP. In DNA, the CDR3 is TGTGCTAGTGGGGTACTTAGGGGGGCAGGCTCCTACAATGAGCAGTTCTTC. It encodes CASGVLRGAGSYNEQFF.

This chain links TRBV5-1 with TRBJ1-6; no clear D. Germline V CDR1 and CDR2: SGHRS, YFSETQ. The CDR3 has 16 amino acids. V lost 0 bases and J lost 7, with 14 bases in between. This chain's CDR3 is CASSLAARARNSPLHF. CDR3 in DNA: TGCGCCAGCAGCTTGGCGGCAAGGGCGAGGAATTCACCCCTCCACTTT.

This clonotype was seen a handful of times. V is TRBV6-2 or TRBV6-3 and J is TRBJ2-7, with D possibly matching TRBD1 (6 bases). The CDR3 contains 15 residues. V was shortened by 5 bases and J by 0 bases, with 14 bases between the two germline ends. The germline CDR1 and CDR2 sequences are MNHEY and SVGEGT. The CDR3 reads CASSRGDRSSYEQYF. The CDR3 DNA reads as TGTGCCAGCAGTCGGGGTGACAGGAGCTCCTACGAGCAGTACTTC.

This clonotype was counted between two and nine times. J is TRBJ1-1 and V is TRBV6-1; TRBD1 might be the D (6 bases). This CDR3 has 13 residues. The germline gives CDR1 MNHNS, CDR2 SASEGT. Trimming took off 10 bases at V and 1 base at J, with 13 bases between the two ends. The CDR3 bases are TGTGCCACTCTTAGGGGGACGAACACTGAAGCTTTCTTT. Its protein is CATLRGTNTEAFF.

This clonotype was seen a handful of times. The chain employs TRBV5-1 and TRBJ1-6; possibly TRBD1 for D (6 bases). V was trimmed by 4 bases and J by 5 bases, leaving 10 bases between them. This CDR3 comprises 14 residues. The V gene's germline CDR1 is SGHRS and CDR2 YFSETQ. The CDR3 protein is CASSRTDNNSPLHF. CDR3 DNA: TGCGCCAGCAGCCGGACAGATAATAATTCACCCCTCCACTTT.

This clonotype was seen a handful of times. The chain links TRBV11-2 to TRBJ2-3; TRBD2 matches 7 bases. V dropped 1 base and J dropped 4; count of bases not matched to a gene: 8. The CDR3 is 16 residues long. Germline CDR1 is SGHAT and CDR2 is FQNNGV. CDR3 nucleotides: TGTGCCAGCAGCTTAGGGTTGGAGGGAGGGGCAGATACGCAGTATTTT. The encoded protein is CASSLGLEGGADTQYF.

The CDR3 spells CASNSEGYEQYF. In nucleotides, the CDR3 is TGTGCCAGCAACTCCGAGGGCTACGAGCAGTACTTC. The chain carries TRBV9 and TRBJ2-7; D may be TRBD2 (5 bases). Trimming took 6 bases from V and 3 from J, leaving 10 bases between them. This CDR3 has 12 amino acids. Germline V gene data show CDR1 as SGDLS and CDR2 as YYNGEE.

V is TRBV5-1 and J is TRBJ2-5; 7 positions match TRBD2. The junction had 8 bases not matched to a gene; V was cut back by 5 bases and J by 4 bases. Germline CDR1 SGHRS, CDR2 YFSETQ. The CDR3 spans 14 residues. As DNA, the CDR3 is TGCGCCAGCAGAACGGGAGGACTGGGAGAGACCCAGTACTTC. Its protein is CASRTGGLGETQYF.

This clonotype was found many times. CDR3 sequence reads: CASRGTGANVLTF. CDR3 DNA sequence: TGTGCCAGTAGAGGGACTGGGGCCAACGTCCTGACTTTC. The rearrangement links TRBV19 to TRBJ2-6; D remains unclear. Looked up from germline, CDR1 is LNHDA and CDR2 is SQIVND (reference sequence). V gave up 6 bases and J gave up 2 bases, with 5 bases separating them. CDR3 length: 13 amino acids.

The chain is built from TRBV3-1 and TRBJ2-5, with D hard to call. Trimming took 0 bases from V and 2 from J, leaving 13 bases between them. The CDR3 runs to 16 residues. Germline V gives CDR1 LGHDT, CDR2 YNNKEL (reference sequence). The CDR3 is CASSQEEASAQETQYF. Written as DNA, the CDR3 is TGTGCCAGCAGCCAAGAAGAGGCGTCAGCTCAAGAGACCCAGTACTTC.

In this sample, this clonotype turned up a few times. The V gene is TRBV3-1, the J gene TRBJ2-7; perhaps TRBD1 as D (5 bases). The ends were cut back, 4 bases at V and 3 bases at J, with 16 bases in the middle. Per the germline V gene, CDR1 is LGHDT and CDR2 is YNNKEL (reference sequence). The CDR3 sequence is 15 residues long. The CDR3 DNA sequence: TGTGCCAGCAGCCCCCCCAGGGTCGCCTTCTACGAGCAGTACTTC. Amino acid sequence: CASSPPRVAFYEQYF.

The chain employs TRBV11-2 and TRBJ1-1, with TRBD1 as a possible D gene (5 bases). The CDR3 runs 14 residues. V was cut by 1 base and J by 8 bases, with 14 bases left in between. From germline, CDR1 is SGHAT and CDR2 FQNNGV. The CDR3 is CASSLGAGRAEAFF. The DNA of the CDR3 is TGTGCCAGCAGCTTAGGTGCAGGCAGGGCAGAAGCTTTCTTT.

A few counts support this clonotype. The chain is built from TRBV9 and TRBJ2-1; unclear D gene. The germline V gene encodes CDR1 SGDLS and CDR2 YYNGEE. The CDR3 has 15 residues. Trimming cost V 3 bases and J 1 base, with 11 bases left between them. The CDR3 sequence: CASSGNYPSYNEQFF. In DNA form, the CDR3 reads TGTGCCAGCAGCGGCAATTATCCGTCCTACAATGAGCAGTTCTTC.

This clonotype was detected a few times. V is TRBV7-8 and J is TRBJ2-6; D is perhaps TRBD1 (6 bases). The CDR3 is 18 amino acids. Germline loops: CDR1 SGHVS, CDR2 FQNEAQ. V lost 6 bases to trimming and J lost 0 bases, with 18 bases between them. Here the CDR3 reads CASRNRTGYVSGANVLTF. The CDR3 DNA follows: TGTGCCAGCAGGAACCGAACAGGGTACGTCTCTGGGGCCAACGTCCTGACTTTC.